Listed below are T cell receptor beta chains from one sample, sequenced in a study of metastatic and nonmetastatic thyroid tumors. TCRdb re-clonotyped the PCR reads through MiXCR. The sample records fewer than 40,000 clones, 20% to 25% being singletons. What was sequenced was tumor tissue. The receptors stem from a male donor with papillary thyroid cancer or a benign thyroid nodule (not recorded which). Some clones in this sample may be carry-over from other donors' samples. The CDR3 runs from the conserved cysteine through the conserved F or W. Each record gives: V gene, clone size, D gene, J gene, CDR3 DNA, CDR3 protein. The D gene is left open where the match is weak. The size field is filled for only some rows; it gives once, few, many or a size class.

V gene: TRBV9
clone size: -
D gene: TRBD2
J gene: TRBJ2-3
CDR3 DNA: TGTGCCAGCAGCCCTTGGACTAGCGGGGCTAGCACAGATACGCAGTATTTT
CDR3 protein: CASSPWTSGASTDTQYF

V gene: TRBV20-1
clone size: -
D gene: -
J gene: TRBJ1-1
CDR3 DNA: TGCAGTGCTAGAGGGACCAGGGGTGAAGCTTTCTTT
CDR3 protein: CSARGTRGEAFF

V gene: TRBV5-1
clone size: once
D gene: TRBD2
J gene: TRBJ2-3
CDR3 DNA: TGCGCCAGCAGCTACTCCGGGACTAGAGGGAGTATCGCAGATACGCAGTATTTT
CDR3 protein: CASSYSGTRGSIADTQYF

V gene: TRBV4-2
clone size: many
D gene: -
J gene: TRBJ1-1
CDR3 DNA: TGTGCCAGCAGCCAAGATCCAGTTGGGACTGAAGCTTTCTTT
CDR3 protein: CASSQDPVGTEAFF

V gene: TRBV7-9
clone size: many
D gene: -
J gene: TRBJ1-1
CDR3 DNA: TGTGCCAGCAGCTTAATGGGAGGGGGGATCGGCGCAGCTTTCTTT
CDR3 protein: CASSLMGGGIGAAFF

V gene: TRBV20-1
clone size: once
D gene: -
J gene: TRBJ1-1
CDR3 DNA: TGCAGTGCCGGCATGAACACTGAAGCTTTCTTT
CDR3 protein: CSAGMNTEAFF

V gene: TRBV11-2
clone size: many
D gene: -
J gene: TRBJ2-5
CDR3 DNA: TGTGCCAGCAGTCACAAAGAAGAGACCCAGTACTTC
CDR3 protein: CASSHKEETQYF

V gene: TRBV7-8
clone size: -
D gene: -
J gene: TRBJ2-2
CDR3 DNA: TGTGCCAGCAGCAAAGGGACGGGGGAGCTGTTTTTT
CDR3 protein: CASSKGTGELFF

V gene: TRBV20-1
clone size: many
D gene: TRBD2
J gene: TRBJ2-3
CDR3 DNA: TGCAGTGCTAGATCCACCTCTAGCGGGAGCTTCTCAGATACGCAGTATTTT
CDR3 protein: CSARSTSSGSFSDTQYF

V gene: TRBV6-2/TRBV6-3
clone size: -
D gene: -
J gene: TRBJ1-2
CDR3 DNA: TGTTCCAGCAGTTACTCGCAGGGGCAGACTTATGGCTACACCTTC
CDR3 protein: CSSSYSQGQTYGYTF

V gene: TRBV6-2/TRBV6-3
clone size: few
D gene: TRBD2
J gene: TRBJ2-7
CDR3 DNA: TGTGCCAGCAGTTATGGCGGGGGGCAGAACGAGCAGTACTTC
CDR3 protein: CASSYGGGQNEQYF

V gene: TRBV18
clone size: many
D gene: TRBD2
J gene: TRBJ2-4
CDR3 DNA: TGTGCCAGCTCAACCGGGACTAGCGGGAGAATTCTAAACATTCAGTACTTC
CDR3 protein: CASSTGTSGRILNIQYF

V gene: TRBV9
clone size: -
D gene: TRBD1
J gene: TRBJ2-3
CDR3 DNA: TGTGCCAGCAGCTATAACCGGGACAGCAATACAGATACGCAGTATTTT
CDR3 protein: CASSYNRDSNTDTQYF

V gene: TRBV6-1
clone size: medium-sized
D gene: -
J gene: TRBJ2-7
CDR3 DNA: TGTGCCAGCAGTGAAATAAATAGGATCTCCTACGAGCAGTACTTC
CDR3 protein: CASSEINRISYEQYF

V gene: TRBV11-2
clone size: many
D gene: TRBD2
J gene: TRBJ2-7
CDR3 DNA: TGTGCCAGCAGTCGGACTAGCGGAACTTCCTACGAGCAGTACTTC
CDR3 protein: CASSRTSGTSYEQYF

V gene: TRBV6-1
clone size: many
D gene: TRBD1
J gene: TRBJ1-4
CDR3 DNA: TGTGCCAGCAGATCCAGGGACAGGGAAAAACTGTTTTTT
CDR3 protein: CASRSRDREKLFF

V gene: TRBV11-1
clone size: many
D gene: -
J gene: TRBJ2-1
CDR3 DNA: TGTGCCAGCAGGTTCGGGACCCATTCTGGAAATGAGCAGTTCTTC
CDR3 protein: CASRFGTHSGNEQFF

V gene: TRBV7-2
clone size: many
D gene: -
J gene: TRBJ2-5
CDR3 DNA: TGTGCCAGCAGCTGGACTTTCCAAGAGACCCAGTACTTC
CDR3 protein: CASSWTFQETQYF

V gene: TRBV19
clone size: many
D gene: TRBD1
J gene: TRBJ1-5
CDR3 DNA: TGTGCCAGTAGTTTGCGACAGGGGGGCCGGCAGCCCCAGCATTTT
CDR3 protein: CASSLRQGGRQPQHF

V gene: TRBV5-1
clone size: -
D gene: TRBD1
J gene: TRBJ2-3
CDR3 DNA: TGCGCCAGCAGCTTGCTGACAGGGGCAGCAGATACGCAGTATTTT
CDR3 protein: CASSLLTGAADTQYF

V gene: TRBV7-3
clone size: -
D gene: -
J gene: TRBJ2-5
CDR3 DNA: TGTGCCAGCAGCCTTTACGGACATCCCGGGGAGACCCAGTACTTC
CDR3 protein: CASSLYGHPGETQYF

V gene: TRBV6-2/TRBV6-3
clone size: few
D gene: -
J gene: TRBJ2-5
CDR3 DNA: TGTTCCAGCAGTTACAGTGTGGGAGAGACCCAGTACTTC
CDR3 protein: CSSSYSVGETQYF

V gene: TRBV28
clone size: medium-sized
D gene: -
J gene: TRBJ2-2
CDR3 DNA: TGTGCCAGCAGTCTCCAGGGGCAGCAGAACACCGGGGAGCTGTTTTTT
CDR3 protein: CASSLQGQQNTGELFF

V gene: TRBV19
clone size: -
D gene: TRBD2
J gene: TRBJ2-1
CDR3 DNA: TGTGCCAGTAGTAGGGGACTAGCGGAGTACAATGAGCAGTTCTTC
CDR3 protein: CASSRGLAEYNEQFF

V gene: TRBV19
clone size: medium-sized
D gene: -
J gene: TRBJ2-7
CDR3 DNA: TGTGCCAGTAGTATTTCTTGGGGCAGCAACTACGAGCAGTACTTC
CDR3 protein: CASSISWGSNYEQYF

V gene: TRBV11-2
clone size: many
D gene: -
J gene: TRBJ1-6
CDR3 DNA: TGTGCCAGCAGCTTCCCCAATTCACCCCTCCACTTT
CDR3 protein: CASSFPNSPLHF

V gene: TRBV12-3/TRBV12-4
clone size: many
D gene: TRBD2
J gene: TRBJ2-2
CDR3 DNA: TGTGCCAGCAGTTTGGGGGGGAACGCCGGGGAGCTGTTTTTT
CDR3 protein: CASSLGGNAGELFF

V gene: TRBV2
clone size: few
D gene: TRBD1
J gene: TRBJ1-1
CDR3 DNA: TGTGCCAGCCAAGGGGGCGTGAACACTGAAGCTTTCTTT
CDR3 protein: CASQGGVNTEAFF

V gene: TRBV30
clone size: -
D gene: -
J gene: TRBJ1-6
CDR3 DNA: TGTGCCTGGAGTAGACAGGAAAATTCACCCCTCCACTTT
CDR3 protein: CAWSRQENSPLHF

V gene: TRBV11-2
clone size: -
D gene: TRBD2
J gene: TRBJ2-1
CDR3 DNA: TGTGCCAGCAGCTACGGGCTAGCGGGAGACAATGAGCAGTTCTTC
CDR3 protein: CASSYGLAGDNEQFF

V gene: TRBV19
clone size: few
D gene: -
J gene: TRBJ2-7
CDR3 DNA: TGTGCCAGTAATAACAGACAGAGCTACGAGCAGTACTTC
CDR3 protein: CASNNRQSYEQYF

V gene: TRBV6-6
clone size: few
D gene: TRBD1
J gene: TRBJ1-2
CDR3 DNA: TGTGCCAGCAGTTACGGGCCGGGACAGGCTCAAGGCTACACCTTC
CDR3 protein: CASSYGPGQAQGYTF

V gene: TRBV6-2/TRBV6-3
clone size: many
D gene: -
J gene: TRBJ1-5
CDR3 DNA: TGTGCCAGCAGTAGCGGGTGGCGGCCCCAGCATTTT
CDR3 protein: CASSSGWRPQHF

V gene: TRBV2
clone size: few
D gene: -
J gene: TRBJ1-1
CDR3 DNA: TGTGCCAGCAGTGTACAAGCAGGGCGGAGGGCTTTCTTT
CDR3 protein: CASSVQAGRRAFF

V gene: TRBV5-6
clone size: many
D gene: TRBD2
J gene: TRBJ2-5
CDR3 DNA: TGTGCCAGCAGCTTGGAGGCTAGCGGGGCAAAACAAGAGACCCAGTACTTC
CDR3 protein: CASSLEASGAKQETQYF

V gene: TRBV4-3
clone size: many
D gene: TRBD1
J gene: TRBJ1-6
CDR3 DNA: TGCGCCAGCAGCCAAGATGGAGGGACAGGGAGGACCCTCCACTTT
CDR3 protein: CASSQDGGTGRTLHF

V gene: TRBV6-1
clone size: -
D gene: -
J gene: TRBJ1-6
CDR3 DNA: TGTGCCAGCAGTGACAACTATAATTCACCCCTCCACTTT
CDR3 protein: CASSDNYNSPLHF

V gene: TRBV6-5
clone size: many
D gene: -
J gene: TRBJ2-2
CDR3 DNA: TGTGCCAGCAGTTACTCAGGGGGACGCGGGGAGCTGTTTTTT
CDR3 protein: CASSYSGGRGELFF

V gene: TRBV6-1
clone size: medium-sized
D gene: -
J gene: TRBJ1-3
CDR3 DNA: TGTGCCAGCGGGGGGTCTCGGTCTGGAAACACCATATATTTT
CDR3 protein: CASGGSRSGNTIYF

V gene: TRBV7-3
clone size: many
D gene: TRBD1
J gene: TRBJ2-1
CDR3 DNA: TGTGCCAGCAGCAAAGGACAGGGAAGGCAGTTCTTC
CDR3 protein: CASSKGQGRQFF

V gene: TRBV30
clone size: many
D gene: -
J gene: TRBJ1-3
CDR3 DNA: TGTGCCTGGAGTGTACTCCGGACAGTTAGAAACACCATATATTTT
CDR3 protein: CAWSVLRTVRNTIYF

V gene: TRBV4-3
clone size: many
D gene: -
J gene: TRBJ2-2
CDR3 DNA: TGCGCCAGCAGCCTCGGGACCGGGAGAGGGGCCGGGGAGCTGTTTTTT
CDR3 protein: CASSLGTGRGAGELFF

V gene: TRBV27
clone size: -
D gene: -
J gene: TRBJ1-2
CDR3 DNA: TGTGCCAGCAGTTTATCGGGGGGTCCGGACTATGGCTACACCTTC
CDR3 protein: CASSLSGGPDYGYTF

V gene: TRBV29-1
clone size: many
D gene: -
J gene: TRBJ1-1
CDR3 DNA: TGCAGCGTGTTAACAGGGCCCACTGAAGCTTTCTTT
CDR3 protein: CSVLTGPTEAFF

V gene: TRBV9
clone size: -
D gene: TRBD2
J gene: TRBJ2-3
CDR3 DNA: TGTGCCAGCAGCCCCACATCTAGCGGTAGCACAGATACGCAGTATTTT
CDR3 protein: CASSPTSSGSTDTQYF

V gene: TRBV4-3
clone size: -
D gene: -
J gene: TRBJ2-2
CDR3 DNA: TGCGCCAGCAGCCAAGATCCCGGGAACACCGGGGAGCTGTTTTTT
CDR3 protein: CASSQDPGNTGELFF